A single T cell receptor beta chain is shown here with its context. The data were obtained in a study of CD8 T cells in ankylosing spondylitis. Quantitative molecular-barcoded 5'-RACE generated the TCR beta libraries. TCRdb reanalysed the 5' RACE reads using MiXCR and keeps one entry per CDR3 protein. Of some 350,000 distinct CDR3 sequences in the sample, 14% to 15% were seen once. Germline V gene lookup returns CDR1 DFQATT and CDR2 SNEGSKA (reference sequence). The V end lost 6 bases, the J end lost 2 bases, and 17 bases lay between the germline ends. The CDR3 length is 14 residues. The TCR originated in a male donor with ankylosing spondylitis or in good health (not recorded which). Sample: blood, either unsorted or a sorted T cell fraction (not recorded which). This chain uses TRBV20-1 with TRBJ2-7; D is unresolved. The CDR3 spells CSALPRSSTYEQYF. The CDR3 nucleotides are TGCAGTGCCCTCCCGAGGAGCTCGACCTACGAGCAGTACTTC.